This T cell receptor beta chain emerged from a study of control samples from healthy donors and cancer patients. Assay used: immunoSEQ multiplex PCR; TCRdb lists only in-frame clones, some missing. The data contain 100,000 to 150,000 clones, more than 85% of them seen just once; the ten biggest clones take up 7.8%. The CDR3 sequence is 14 residues long. The germline V gene has CDR1 SQVTM and CDR2 ANQGSEA. Trimming cost V 7 bases and J 9 bases, with 19 bases left between them. The source material was blood. The sequence derives from a woman between 18 and 29 years old in good health. V is TRBV29-1 and J is TRBJ1-6; TRBD1 is a possible D gene (6 bases). The CDR3 bases are TGCAGCGCCGGAGGGACACGGGCGCGTTCACCCCTCCACTTT. Amino acid sequence: CSAGGTRARSPLHF.